What follows are 20 T cell receptor beta chains derived from one specimen sequenced in a study of CD8+CD57+ T cells in acquired aplastic anemia. Patients chosen for sequencing had shown CD8+CD57+ cell expansion by flow cytometry. Genomic DNA, serving as template, underwent TCR beta VDJ and CDR3 profiling. TCRdb processed the reads anew with MiXCR; each CDR3 protein has one entry. This sample carries about 470,000 distinct CDR3 sequences, about a third of them seen once, and the ten largest clones take nearly 0.85%. The sequenced sample consisted of sorted CD4+, CD8+, or CD8+CD57+ T cells (not recorded which) from PBMCs. The source is a human donor with aplastic anemia.

There are a few counts of this clonotype. This chain connects TRBV29-1 to TRBJ1-1; D may be TRBD1 (6 bases). The CDR3 contains 14 residues. Trimming cost V 0 bases and J 6 bases, with 14 bases left between them. CDR1 is SQVTM, CDR2 ANQGSEA, per germline. CDR3 nucleotides: TGCAGCGTTGAAGAAGGGGGGGCGTTTTCTGAAGCTTTCTTT. Translation gives CSVEEGGAFSEAFF.

In the case of this clonotype: The junction does not match germline at one end; this may be a read error. The chain recombines TRBV25-1 with TRBJ1-2; tentatively, D is TRBD1 (6 bases). The CDR3 has 16 residues. CDR1 and CDR2 (germline): MGHDK, SYGVNS. This chain's CDR3 is CASNSQAGGAGYGYAF. CDR3 DNA sequence: TGTGCCAGCAACTCCCAGGCTGGGGGGGCTGGCTATGGCTACGCCTTC.

At least ten counts were recorded for this clonotype. This chain links TRBV15 with TRBJ2-3; a weak D match, TRBD1 (6 bases). Between the trimmed V and J ends, which lost 2 bases and 6 bases, there was a span of 9 bases. This CDR3 has 13 amino acids. Germline values: CDR1 LNHNV, CDR2 YYDKDF (reference sequence). For the CDR3, the DNA is TGTGCCACCAGCAGAAACAGGGAGGATACGCAGTATTTT. It specifies CATSRNREDTQYF.

The chain couples TRBV14 to TRBJ2-2; 7 bases line up with TRBD2. The CDR3 has 17 residues. CDR1 and CDR2 from the germline V gene are SGHDN and FVKESK. With 5 bases clipped from V and 3 bases from J, the junction kept 12 bases outside the gene matches. DNA for the CDR3: TGTGCCAGCAGCATCCGCCGCTTAGCGGGCGACACCGGGGAGCTGTTTTTT. This encodes CASSIRRLAGDTGELFF. The full variable domain, rest sourced from reference TRBV14 and TRBJ2-2, is EAGVTQFPSHSVIEKGQTVTLRCDPISGHDNLYWYRRVMGKEIKFLLHFVKESKQDESGMPNNRFLAERTGGTYSTLKVQPAELEDSGVYFCASSIRRLAGDTGELFFGEGSRLTVL.

The chain combines TRBV12-3 or TRBV12-4 with TRBJ2-7; tentative D call: TRBD1 (6 bases). This CDR3 is 15 amino acids long. The V and J ends lost 6 bases and 6 bases respectively, with 21 bases between them. The CDR3 loop reads CASRTRDKVPGEQYF. As DNA, the CDR3 is TGTGCCAGCAGGACCCGGGACAAAGTGCCGGGCGAGCAGTACTTC.

Comment on this clonotype: Its ends do not fully match the called genes, so a read error is possible. V is TRBV4-2 and J is TRBJ1-1; D gene uncertain. Germline lookup yields CDR1 LGHNA and CDR2 YNFKEQ. The CDR3 runs 16 residues. In DNA form, the CDR3 reads TGTCCCAGCAGCCGCCTGGGGAAGGGCTTGAACACTGAAGCTTTCTTT. Protein sequence: CPSSRLGKGLNTEAFF.

The J gene is TRBJ2-4, the V gene TRBV15; the D is unclear. This CDR3 has 18 amino acids. The V end lost 6 bases, the J end lost 0 bases, and 21 bases lay between the germline ends. Germline values: CDR1 LNHNV, CDR2 YYDKDF (reference sequence). CDR3 nucleotides: TGTGCCACCAGGAAGAACACAGCAACTACTATAGCCAAAAACATTCAGTACTTC. Residues: CATRKNTATTIAKNIQYF.

This sequence joins TRBV4-2 and TRBJ2-3; tentatively, D is TRBD1 or TRBD2 (6 bases each). CDR3 length: 15 residues. Germline V CDR1 and CDR2: LGHNA, YNFKEQ. Trimming cost V 1 base and J 1 base, with 9 bases left between them. The CDR3 sequence is CASSQAGARTDTQYF. The CDR3 DNA reads TGTGCCAGCAGCCAAGCGGGGGCCCGCACAGATACGCAGTATTTT.

This clonotype has a handful of counts. This sequence joins TRBV7-3 and TRBJ2-4; 7 positions agree with TRBD1. Germline CDR1 is SGHTA and CDR2 is FQGTGA. The length of the CDR3 is 14 residues. Trimming took 5 bases from V and 5 from J; bases not matched to a gene: 6. This CDR3 is CASSPDRVENIQYF. CDR3 nucleotides: TGTGCCAGCAGCCCCGACAGGGTGGAAAACATTCAGTACTTC.

The sample holds many counts of this clonotype. This sequence joins TRBV2 and TRBJ2-7, with 9 positions matching TRBD1. This CDR3 comprises 17 residues. V trimming: 2 bases; J trimming: 2 bases; junction bases outside the gene matches: 10. Germline V gives CDR1 SNHLY, CDR2 FYNNEI. CDR3 sequence: CASSERTGAGIAYEQYF. For the CDR3, the DNA is TGTGCCAGCAGTGAAAGGACAGGGGCAGGGATCGCCTACGAGCAGTACTTC.

The chain is built from TRBV20-1 and TRBJ1-1; D call uncertain. Germline V lookup: CDR1 DFQATT, CDR2 SNEGSKA (reference sequence). CDR3 size: 13 residues. Deletions cut 2 bases from V and 4 bases from J, with 11 bases between. CDR3 in amino acids: CSARRVAGTEAFF. DNA for the CDR3: TGCAGTGCTAGAAGGGTTGCCGGCACTGAAGCTTTCTTT.

This clonotype came up a few times. This chain uses TRBV10-3 with TRBJ2-1; 9 bases agree with TRBD2. The length of the CDR3 is 12 residues. V was clipped by 10 bases and J by 10 bases; unmatched bases: 8. Germline CDR1 is ENHRY and CDR2 is SYGVKD. CDR3 sequence reads: CASAGTSREQFF. As DNA, the CDR3 is TGTGCCAGCGCCGGGACTAGCCGGGAGCAGTTCTTC.

This clonotype was picked up many times. The chain combines TRBV5-1 with TRBJ2-7, with D possibly being TRBD1 (5 bases). The V gene's germline CDR1 is SGHRS and CDR2 YFSETQ. This CDR3 comprises 14 residues. V was shortened by 4 bases and J by 3 bases, with 14 bases between the two germline ends. The CDR3 is CASSTQGIRYEQYF. The CDR3 nucleotides read TGCGCCAGCAGCACCCAGGGAATTCGCTACGAGCAGTACTTC.

This clonotype was observed many times. The rearrangement uses TRBV2 and TRBJ1-6; TRBD1 matches 12 bases. V lost 4 bases, J lost 9 bases, and 1 base stayed unmatched. CDR3 length: 14 amino acids. Germline V lookup: CDR1 SNHLY, CDR2 FYNNEI. CDR3 protein: CASSAGQGASPLHF. Here the CDR3 DNA reads TGTGCCAGCAGTGCGGGACAGGGGGCTTCACCCCTCCACTTT.

Only a few counts were recorded for this clonotype. The rearrangement links TRBV19 to TRBJ1-2; 9 positions match TRBD1. Germline CDR1 is LNHDA and CDR2 is SQIVND (reference sequence). The trim removed 5 bases at V and 2 bases at J, leaving 15 bases unmatched. This CDR3 is 18 amino acids long. The CDR3, as DNA: TGTGCCAGTAGTTCATTATCCCCCAAACAGGGGGCGAACTATGGCTACACCTTC. This gives the protein CASSSLSPKQGANYGYTF.

This chain links TRBV20-1 with TRBJ1-2, with 11 bases matching TRBD1. CDR1 is DFQATT, CDR2 SNEGSKA, per germline (reference sequence). V trimming: 6 bases; J trimming: 8 bases; junction bases outside the gene matches: 17. This CDR3 is 16 amino acids long. The CDR3 DNA reads as TGCAGTGCAAAAGGGGGACAGGGGGGGCAACGGCAAGGCTACACCTTC. It is translated as CSAKGGQGGQRQGYTF.

This clonotype was counted between two and nine times. V and J are TRBV28 and TRBJ2-4; perhaps TRBD2 as D (5 bases). Per the germline V gene, CDR1 is MDHEN and CDR2 is SYDVKM. The ends were cut back, 6 bases at V and 13 bases at J, with 16 bases in the middle. This CDR3 region has 12 residues. CDR3 in amino acids: CASRRPTGRQYF. CDR3 nucleotide sequence: TGTGCCAGCAGGCGACCGACGGGAAGGCAGTACTTC.

This clonotype came up many times. The chain employs TRBV10-2 and TRBJ2-1, with D possibly matching TRBD2 (5 bases). Trimming removed 6 bases from V and 9 bases from J, with 21 bases in between. CDR3 length: 15 amino acids. Germline V gene lookup returns CDR1 WSHSY and CDR2 SAAADI. The CDR3 DNA sequence: TGCGCCAGCAGAGACGCAGGAGGTACGGTTTTTGAGCAGTTCTTC. Its protein product is CASRDAGGTVFEQFF.

The genes are TRBV6-1 and TRBJ2-7; no reliable D call. CDR3 length: 13 amino acids. Germline loops: CDR1 MNHNS, CDR2 SASEGT. V lost 2 bases to trimming and J lost 0 bases, with 5 bases between them. This chain's CDR3 is CASSESDSYEQYF. The CDR3 DNA follows: TGTGCCAGCAGTGAAAGTGACTCCTACGAGCAGTACTTC.

This clonotype was seen ten or more times. The chain is built from TRBV9 and TRBJ1-2, with 8 nucleotides matching TRBD1. V shed 0 bases, J shed 8 bases, and the junction held 6 bases outside the gene matches. The germline V gene has CDR1 SGDLS and CDR2 YYNGEE. The CDR3 totals 14 residues. The CDR3 DNA is TGTGCCAGCAGCGTAGAGGACAGGGTCGGCGGCTACACCTTC. Protein product: CASSVEDRVGGYTF.